This T cell receptor (beta chain) was profiled in a study of T cell responses to AZD1222 COVID-19 vaccine. In the case of this clone: What it recognizes is unknown.

The CDR3 consists of 15 residues. The germline V and J ends were trimmed by 0 bases and 2 bases, with 8 bases remaining between them. Per the germline V gene, CDR1 is LGHNA and CDR2 is YSLEER. Only in-frame clones appear in the TCRdb table, and some are missing; sequencing was by immunoSEQ multiplex PCR. The table records 50,000 to 70,000 clones, 85% to 90% of them present only once. Broader study findings: Among those given AZD1222, only 6 or 7 were seropositive at baseline. CD4 TCRs covered the whole spike, strongest at regions 160-218 and 743-854.

The sequencing here drew on peripheral blood, taken on day 0 of MenACWY control vaccination. The sequence was obtained from an adult in good health. The rearrangement links TRBV4-3 to TRBJ2-1; D ambiguous. CDR3 DNA sequence: TGCGCCAGCAGCCAAGAGTCAGCCGCCTACAATGAGCAGTTCTTC. It encodes CASSQESAAYNEQFF.